These 25 T cell receptor beta chains were all obtained from the same sample, sequenced in a study of blood T cell repertoires in COVID-19. Method: immunoSEQ multiplex PCR; TCRdb's copy keeps in-frame clones and lacks some. The data show tens of thousands of clones, approximately 87% seen once. Sample: peripheral blood. These receptors all stem from a human donor with acute or convalescent COVID-19. The donor label of this sample is uncertain.

This chain joins TRBV30 and TRBJ1-2; 8 bases are shared with TRBD1. V shed 5 bases and J 2 bases; nucleotides not matched to a gene: 4. The CDR3 covers 13 residues. Germline V gives CDR1 GTSNPN, CDR2 SVGIG (reference sequence). CDR3 nucleotide sequence: TGTGCCTGGGGCCGACAGGGGAACTATGGCTACACCTTC. Encoded protein: CAWGRQGNYGYTF.

The chain combines TRBV13 with TRBJ1-3; D is perhaps TRBD1 (6 bases). The V gene's germline CDR1 is PRHDT and CDR2 FYEKMQ (reference sequence). CDR3 length equals 15 residues. Trimming cost V 4 bases and J 1 base, with 11 bases left between them. CDR3 protein: CASSSRDKSGNTIYF. In nucleotides, the CDR3 is TGTGCCAGCAGCTCCAGGGACAAGTCTGGAAACACCATATATTTT. Filled out from reference TRBV13 and TRBJ1-3, the complete variable domain reads AAGVIQSPRHLIKEKRETATLKCYPIPRHDTVYWYQQGPGQDPQFLISFYEKMQSDKGSIPDRFSAQQFSDYHSELNMSSLELGDSALYFCASSSRDKSGNTIYFGEGSWLTVV.

Only one count was recorded for this clone. The V call is TRBV30, the J call TRBJ1-2, with 11 nucleotides matching TRBD1. Germline V CDR1 and CDR2: GTSNPN, SVGIG (reference sequence). The CDR3 is 14 residues long. V lost 1 base to trimming and J lost 7 bases; unmatched junction nucleotides: 5. The CDR3 loop is CAWSGTGGESGYTF. The CDR3 DNA reads as TGTGCCTGGAGTGGGACAGGGGGCGAGAGTGGCTACACCTTC.

J is TRBJ1-2 and V is TRBV30, with 7 bases that match TRBD1. CDR1 is GTSNPN, CDR2 SVGIG, per germline (reference sequence). The junction had 2 bases not matched to a gene; V was cut back by 4 bases and J by 3 bases. The CDR3 covers 12 residues. The CDR3 nucleotides are TGTGCCTGGAAGGGGGCGGACTATGGCTACACCTTC. Translation: CAWKGADYGYTF.

The chain has TRBV5-1 and TRBJ2-2, with D perhaps matching TRBD2 (5 bases). CDR1 and CDR2 (germline): SGHRS, YFSETQ. This CDR3 has 14 amino acids. The germline V and J ends were trimmed by 4 bases and 6 bases, with 13 bases remaining between them. The CDR3 DNA sequence: TGCGCCAGCAGCACAGACGGGGTGTCCGGGGAGCTGTTTTTT. This gives the protein CASSTDGVSGELFF.

The chain couples TRBV6-6 to TRBJ2-7; 7 bases are a match to TRBD1. CDR1 and CDR2 (germline): MNHNY, SVGAGI (reference sequence). The V segment lost 5 bases and the J segment 0 bases; nucleotides outside the gene matches: 7. This CDR3 is 15 amino acids long. CDR3 sequence reads: CASSGTVLASYEQYF. CDR3 nucleotides: TGTGCCAGCAGTGGGACAGTTCTCGCCTCCTACGAGCAGTACTTC.

CDR3 loop: CASTSDLSGQPQHF. The CDR3 coding sequence is TGTGCCAGCACCTCCGACCTATCGGGACAGCCCCAGCATTTT. This sequence joins TRBV2 and TRBJ1-5; no reliable D call. Germline CDR1 reads SNHLY; CDR2 reads FYNNEI. Trimming removed 7 bases at V and 7 bases at J, with 17 bases between. CDR3 length equals 14 residues.

This clone came up once. The chain links TRBV19 to TRBJ1-6; D unresolved. This CDR3 comprises 18 residues. Trimming cost V 5 bases and J 8 bases, with 25 bases left between them. Per the germline V gene, CDR1 is LNHDA and CDR2 is SQIVND (reference sequence). The CDR3: CASSLADPLGDLDSPLHF. The CDR3 coding sequence is TGTGCCAGTAGTTTAGCTGATCCTCTAGGAGACCTGGATTCACCCCTCCACTTT.

The chain combines TRBV19 with TRBJ2-7; 8 positions match TRBD1. The germline V gene has CDR1 LNHDA and CDR2 SQIVND (reference sequence). The trim removed 5 bases at V and 2 bases at J, leaving 8 bases unmatched. This CDR3 is 15 amino acids long. The CDR3 region has the DNA TGTGCCAGTAGTTATCAGGGGGCTACCCCCTACGAGCAGTACTTC. Amino acid sequence: CASSYQGATPYEQYF.

This clone has only a few counts. The gene calls are TRBV11-2 and TRBJ1-4; 12 bases are a match to TRBD1. The trim removed 5 bases at V and 6 bases at J, leaving 4 bases unmatched. Germline V CDR1 and CDR2: SGHAT, FQNNGV. This CDR3 region has 15 residues. CDR3 coding DNA: TGTGCCAGCAGCCCTTGGGACAGGGGGCATGAAAAACTGTTTTTT. Its protein product is CASSPWDRGHEKLFF.

The chain recombines TRBV5-6 with TRBJ1-5; D is unclear. The V end was cut by 4 bases, the J end by 5 bases, with 16 bases between. The germline V gene has CDR1 SGHDT and CDR2 YYEEEE. This CDR3 comprises 15 residues. The CDR3 nucleotides read TGTGCCAGCAGCAACGACTTATGGAGCGATCAGCCCCAGCATTTT. Encoded protein: CASSNDLWSDQPQHF.

The rearrangement joins TRBV28 to TRBJ1-2; D unresolved. V lost 2 bases and J 2 bases, leaving 6 bases between the germline ends. This CDR3 spans 13 amino acids. Germline CDR1 reads MDHEN; CDR2 reads SYDVKM. The CDR3 DNA follows: TGTGCCAGCAGTTTAGACGGGAACTATGGCTACACCTTC. Translation gives CASSLDGNYGYTF.

The J gene is TRBJ2-3, the V gene TRBV2; TRBD1 might be the D (6 bases). V lost 7 bases, J lost 0 bases, and 8 bases lay in between. Germline loops: CDR1 SNHLY, CDR2 FYNNEI. The CDR3 is made up of 13 amino acids. The CDR3 loop is CASNRESTDTQYF. CDR3 DNA: TGTGCCAGCAACAGGGAAAGCACAGATACGCAGTATTTT. Variable domain in full (rest from reference TRBV2 and TRBJ2-3): EPEVTQTPSHQVTQMGQEVILRCVPISNHLYFYWYRQILGQKVEFLVSFYNNEISEKSEIFDDQFSVERPDGSNFTLKIRSTKLEDSAMYFCASNRESTDTQYFGPGTRLTVL.

The rearrangement uses TRBV14 and TRBJ2-1; TRBD2 agrees at 12 bases. Germline V gene sequence: CDR1 SGHDN, CDR2 FVKESK. This CDR3 spans 14 amino acids. Germline trimming cut 3 bases from V and 10 bases from J; bases unmatched to any gene: 4. CDR3: CASSQGLAGWEQFF. CDR3 in DNA: TGTGCCAGCAGCCAGGGACTAGCGGGCTGGGAGCAGTTCTTC.

Here the CDR3 reads CASSPGQAMNTEAFF. CDR3 sequence (DNA): TGTGCCAGCTCACCAGGGCAGGCGATGAACACTGAAGCTTTCTTT. The chain links TRBV18 to TRBJ1-1; D is uncertain. This CDR3 spans 15 amino acids. The V gene's germline CDR1 is KGHSH and CDR2 LQKENI. The germline V and J ends were trimmed by 2 bases and 0 bases, with 10 bases remaining between them.

The J gene is TRBJ2-2, the V gene TRBV18; a weak D match, TRBD1 (6 bases). The germline V and J ends were trimmed by 3 bases and 5 bases, with 16 bases remaining between them. CDR3 length: 16 amino acids. CDR1 is KGHSH and CDR2 is LQKENI in the germline V gene. CDR3 region: CASSPAGQGTTGELFF. CDR3 DNA sequence: TGTGCCAGCTCACCCGCGGGTCAGGGGACGACCGGGGAGCTGTTTTTT.

The chain joins TRBV10-3 to TRBJ1-6; D not resolved. Germline V lookup: CDR1 ENHRY, CDR2 SYGVKD. This CDR3 has 16 residues. The V end was cut by 0 bases, the J end by 5 bases, with 11 bases between. CDR3 protein: CAISESRAANNSPLHF. CDR3 DNA sequence: TGTGCCATCAGTGAGTCGAGGGCAGCTAATAATTCACCCCTCCACTTT.

The chain has TRBV7-9 and TRBJ2-1, with 11 bases identical to TRBD2. Germline V gene sequence: CDR1 SEHNR, CDR2 FQNEAQ (reference sequence). The CDR3 loop spans 14 amino acids. V shed 3 bases and J 8 bases; nucleotides not matched to a gene: 3. The CDR3 sequence: CASSFSGGADEQFF. The DNA for the CDR3 is TGTGCCAGCAGCTTTAGCGGGGGGGCCGATGAGCAGTTCTTC.

In its sample, this clone was seen a few times. The chain couples TRBV4-2 to TRBJ1-1, with 12 bases matching TRBD1. Germline trimming cut 10 bases from V and 0 bases from J; bases unmatched to any gene: 9. The germline V gene has CDR1 LGHNA and CDR2 YNFKEQ. The CDR3 extends over 16 amino acids. CDR3 protein: CATSQGTGGVNTEAFF. DNA for the CDR3: TGTGCCACCTCTCAGGGGACAGGGGGCGTGAACACTGAAGCTTTCTTT.

V usage is TRBV27 and J usage is TRBJ2-7, with 9 nucleotides matching TRBD1. Germline CDR1 MNHEY, CDR2 SMNVEV (reference sequence). The CDR3 loop spans 23 amino acids. V shed 4 bases and J 1 base; nucleotides not matched to a gene: 29. The CDR3 DNA is TGTGCCAGCAGTTCGATATACCCGGGACAGGGCGATGCCCCTAATTATAGGTCCTACGAGCAGTACTTC. As protein: CASSSIYPGQGDAPNYRSYEQYF.

This clone was seen more than once but under ten times. The rearrangement joins TRBV6-2 or TRBV6-3 to TRBJ1-1, with D tentatively TRBD1 (6 bases). The CDR3 covers 15 residues. Between the trimmed V and J ends, which lost 1 base and 1 base, there was a span of 10 bases. The germline V gene encodes CDR1 MNHEY and CDR2 SVGEGT. The CDR3 DNA follows: TGTGCCAGCAGTTACTGGGGACAAGGGAACACTGAAGCTTTCTTT. Amino acid sequence: CASSYWGQGNTEAFF.

The chain couples TRBV7-8 to TRBJ2-7, with D tentatively TRBD1 (6 bases). V lost 3 bases to trimming and J lost 2 bases, with 8 bases between them. CDR1 is SGHVS and CDR2 is FQNEAQ in the germline V gene. The CDR3 length is 13 residues. The CDR3 region is CASSFGQTYEQYF. CDR3 DNA sequence: TGTGCCAGCAGCTTCGGACAGACCTACGAGCAGTACTTC.

The chain carries TRBV7-2 and TRBJ2-5; tentatively, D is TRBD1 (5 bases). This CDR3 has 14 amino acids. Between the trimmed V and J ends, which lost 6 bases and 0 bases, there was a span of 11 bases. From germline, CDR1 is SGHTA and CDR2 FQGNSA. The CDR3, as DNA: TGTGCCAGCAGACCGGACACTTACCAAGAGACCCAGTACTTC. It yields the protein CASRPDTYQETQYF.

The chain carries TRBV5-1 and TRBJ1-1; D is undetermined. V was trimmed by 0 bases and J by 5 bases, leaving 8 bases between them. The CDR3 is 13 amino acids. Per the germline V gene, CDR1 is SGHRS and CDR2 is YFSETQ. The CDR3 nucleotides read TGCGCCAGCAGCTTGGCGGGAGCGACTGAAGCTTTCTTT. It codes for CASSLAGATEAFF.

The V gene is TRBV15, the J gene TRBJ2-5; 8 bases are shared with TRBD2. Trimming cost V 0 bases and J 1 base; bases outside gene matches: 13. CDR1 and CDR2 from the germline V gene are LNHNV and YYDKDF (reference sequence). The CDR3 is 19 amino acids. The CDR3 bases are TGTGCCACCAGCAGAGATAACAGCGGGGGTGCCCCTCTCCAAGAGACCCAGTACTTC. Translation gives CATSRDNSGGAPLQETQYF.